Reported below is one TCR beta chain. The antigen is undetermined. The sample originates from a study of T cell repertoires in cytomegalovirus infection. For the study at large: Selected CMV epitopes included recently identified HLA-C-restricted ones as well as well-studied HLA-B-restricted ones. Matching HLA type and CMV infection were both indicated by public TCR beta signatures.

MiXCR, applied by TCRdb to the reads, yields one record per CDR3 protein. The table includes around 750,000 distinct CDR3 sequences, around a third detected once. The CDR3 runs 17 residues. Germline CDR1 and CDR2: MGHRA and YSYEKL. The germline V and J ends were trimmed by 1 base and 8 bases, with 23 bases remaining between them. Study results and limitations: Predominance within the ex vivo response was attributable to HLA-C-restricted CMV-specific TCR beta clonotypes. The cumulative frequency of public TCR beta families identified carriers of CMV plus the relevant HLA.

The V gene is TRBV4-1, the J gene TRBJ1-2; D possibly corresponds to TRBD1 (5 bases). This receptor was identified in a human donor in good health (CMV status not recorded). Some clones in this sample may be carry-over from other donors' samples. The input for sequencing was cultured CD8+ T cells from PBMCs, taken from culture after CMV antigen stimulation. The CDR3 region has the DNA TGCGCCAGCAGCCAAGGATTCCCGGACACGGACGGGAGCGGCTACACCTTC. Encoded protein: CASSQGFPDTDGSGYTF.